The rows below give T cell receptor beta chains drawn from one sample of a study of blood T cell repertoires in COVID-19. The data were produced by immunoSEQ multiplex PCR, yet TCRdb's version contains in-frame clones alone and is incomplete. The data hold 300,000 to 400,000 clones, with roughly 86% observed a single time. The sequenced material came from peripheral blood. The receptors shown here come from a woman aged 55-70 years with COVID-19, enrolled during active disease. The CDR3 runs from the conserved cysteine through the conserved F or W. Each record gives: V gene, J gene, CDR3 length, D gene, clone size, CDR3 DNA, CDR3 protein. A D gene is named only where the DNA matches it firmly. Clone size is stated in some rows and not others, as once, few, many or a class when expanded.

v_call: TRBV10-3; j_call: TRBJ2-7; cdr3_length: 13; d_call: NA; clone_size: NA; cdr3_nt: TGTGCCATAAATAAGGGACAATCCTACGAGCAGTACTTC; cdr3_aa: CAINKGQSYEQYF
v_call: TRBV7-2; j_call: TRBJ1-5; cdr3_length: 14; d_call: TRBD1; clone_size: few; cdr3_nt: TGTGCCAGCAGCCCAGACAGGGTCGGGCAGCCCCAGCATTTT; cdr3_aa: CASSPDRVGQPQHF
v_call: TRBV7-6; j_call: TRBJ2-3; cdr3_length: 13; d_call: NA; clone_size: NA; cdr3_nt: TGTGCCAGCAGCCCCGAGGGTAGAGATACGCAGTATTTT; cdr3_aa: CASSPEGRDTQYF
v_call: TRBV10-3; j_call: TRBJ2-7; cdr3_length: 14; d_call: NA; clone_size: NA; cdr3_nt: TGTGCCATCAGTCCAGGGTTACTCGGGTACGAGCAGTACTTC; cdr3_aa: CAISPGLLGYEQYF
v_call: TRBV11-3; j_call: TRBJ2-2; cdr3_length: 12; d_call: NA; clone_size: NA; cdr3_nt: TGTGCCAGCAGTCGGGGCACCGGGGAGCTGTTTTTT; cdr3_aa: CASSRGTGELFF
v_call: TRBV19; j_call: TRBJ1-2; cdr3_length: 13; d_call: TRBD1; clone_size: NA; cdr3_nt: TGTGCCAGCAGAATACAGGGGGCAGATGGCTACACCTTC; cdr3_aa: CASRIQGADGYTF
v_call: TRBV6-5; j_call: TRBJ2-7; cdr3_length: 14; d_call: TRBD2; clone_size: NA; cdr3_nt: TGTGCCAGCACTCCAGCGGGGACCACCTACGAGCAGTACTTC; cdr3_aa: CASTPAGTTYEQYF
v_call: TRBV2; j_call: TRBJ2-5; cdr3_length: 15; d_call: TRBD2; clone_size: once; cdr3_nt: TGTGCCAGCAGTGATGTACTAGCGATGATGGAGACCCAGTACTTC; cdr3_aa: CASSDVLAMMETQYF
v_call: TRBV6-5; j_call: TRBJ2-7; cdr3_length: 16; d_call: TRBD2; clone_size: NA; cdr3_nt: TGTGCCAGCAGTTACGCCACTAGCGGGGGATCCTACGAGCAGTACTTC; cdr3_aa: CASSYATSGGSYEQYF
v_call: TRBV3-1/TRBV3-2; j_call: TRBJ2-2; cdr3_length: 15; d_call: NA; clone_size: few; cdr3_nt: TGTGCCAGCAGCCTTAGCAGGGGGAACACCGGGGAGCTGTTTTTT; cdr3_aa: CASSLSRGNTGELFF
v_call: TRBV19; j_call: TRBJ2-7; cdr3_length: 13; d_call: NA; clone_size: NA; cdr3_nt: TGTGCCAGTAGTAGGGACAACTCCTACGAGCAGTACTTC; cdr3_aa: CASSRDNSYEQYF
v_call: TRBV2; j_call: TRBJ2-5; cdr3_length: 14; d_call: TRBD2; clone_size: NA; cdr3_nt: TGTGCCAGCAGTGATACTAGCGGGGTAGAGACCCAGTACTTC; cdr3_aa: CASSDTSGVETQYF
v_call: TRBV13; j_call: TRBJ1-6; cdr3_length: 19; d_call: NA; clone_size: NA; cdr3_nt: TGTGCCAGCAGTTTCTTACACAGCCCCACAAGCTCCTATAATTCACCCCTCCACTTT; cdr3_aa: CASSFLHSPTSSYNSPLHF
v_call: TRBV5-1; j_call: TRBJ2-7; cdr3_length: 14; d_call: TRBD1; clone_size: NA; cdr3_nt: TGCGCCAGCAGCTCGGGACAGATTCCCTACGAGCAGTACTTC; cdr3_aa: CASSSGQIPYEQYF
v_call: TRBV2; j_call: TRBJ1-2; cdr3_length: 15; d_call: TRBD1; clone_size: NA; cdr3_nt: TGTGCCAGCAGTTTAGGGGGACAGGGGGGCGATGGCTACACCTTC; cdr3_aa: CASSLGGQGGDGYTF
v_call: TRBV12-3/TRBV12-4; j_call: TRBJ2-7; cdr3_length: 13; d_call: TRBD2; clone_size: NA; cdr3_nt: TGTGCCAGCAGTCCGACTAGCGTCTACGAGCAGTACTTC; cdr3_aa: CASSPTSVYEQYF
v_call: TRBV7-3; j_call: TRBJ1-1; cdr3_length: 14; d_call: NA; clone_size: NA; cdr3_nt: TGTGCCAGCAGCCCCGGGACAATTCGCACTGAAGCTTTCTTT; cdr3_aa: CASSPGTIRTEAFF
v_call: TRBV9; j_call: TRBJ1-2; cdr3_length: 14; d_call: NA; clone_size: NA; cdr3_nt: TGTGCCAGCAGCGTAGCGACGTCTGGGCGAGGCTACACCTTC; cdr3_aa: CASSVATSGRGYTF
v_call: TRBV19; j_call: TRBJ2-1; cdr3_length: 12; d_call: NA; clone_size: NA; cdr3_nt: TGTGCCAGTAGTATAGATGCGAATGAGCAGTTCTTC; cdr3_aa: CASSIDANEQFF
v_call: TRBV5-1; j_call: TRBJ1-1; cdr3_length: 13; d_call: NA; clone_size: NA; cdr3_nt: TGCGCCAGCAGCCCGGACATGAACACTGAAGCTTTCTTT; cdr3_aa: CASSPDMNTEAFF
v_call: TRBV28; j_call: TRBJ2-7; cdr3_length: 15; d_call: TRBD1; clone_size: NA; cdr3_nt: TGTGCCAGCAGTTTCATGGCAGGGGGCTACTACGAGCAGTACTTC; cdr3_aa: CASSFMAGGYYEQYF
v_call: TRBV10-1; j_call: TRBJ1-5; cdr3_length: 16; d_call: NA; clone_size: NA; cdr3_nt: TGCGCCAGCAGTGAGTCGGGAGGGACGGTACTCTGGACCCAGCATTTT; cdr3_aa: CASSESGGTVLWTQHF
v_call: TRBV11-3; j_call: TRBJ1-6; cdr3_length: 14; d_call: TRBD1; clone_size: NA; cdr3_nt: TGTGCCAGCAGCTTGGAGGGGGCGAATTCACCCCTCCACTTT; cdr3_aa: CASSLEGANSPLHF
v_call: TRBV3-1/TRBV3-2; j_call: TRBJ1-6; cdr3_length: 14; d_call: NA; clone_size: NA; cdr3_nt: TGTGCCAGCAGCTCCTCCCACAGAAATTCACCCCTCCACTTT; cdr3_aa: CASSSSHRNSPLHF
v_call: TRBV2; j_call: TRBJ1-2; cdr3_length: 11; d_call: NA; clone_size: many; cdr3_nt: TGTGCCAGTGGTCCCGCCCCGAGTTACGCCTTC; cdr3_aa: CASGPAPSYAF
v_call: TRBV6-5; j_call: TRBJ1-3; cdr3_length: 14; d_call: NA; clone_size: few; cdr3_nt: TGTGCCAGCAGTAGCGGACGGGAAGGAAACACCATATATTTT; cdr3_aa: CASSSGREGNTIYF
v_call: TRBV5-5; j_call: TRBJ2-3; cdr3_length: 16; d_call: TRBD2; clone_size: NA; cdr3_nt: TGTGCCAGCAGCTTGGCACTAGCGGGGGGGCCAGATACGCAGTATTTT; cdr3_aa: CASSLALAGGPDTQYF
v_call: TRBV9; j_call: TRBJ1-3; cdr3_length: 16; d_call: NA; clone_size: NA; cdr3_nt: TGTGCCAGCAGCGCCTCCGAGGGAGGAACGGGAAACACCATATATTTT; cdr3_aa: CASSASEGGTGNTIYF
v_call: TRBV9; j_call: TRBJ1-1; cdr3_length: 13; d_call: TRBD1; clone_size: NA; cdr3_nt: TGTGCCAGCAGCGCCTCGACAGGGACTGAAGCTTTCTTT; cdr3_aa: CASSASTGTEAFF
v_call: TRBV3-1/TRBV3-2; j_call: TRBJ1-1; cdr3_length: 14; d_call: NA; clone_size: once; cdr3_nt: TGTGCCAGCAGCCAATCCCCGGGGAACACTGAAGCTTTCTTT; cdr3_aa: CASSQSPGNTEAFF
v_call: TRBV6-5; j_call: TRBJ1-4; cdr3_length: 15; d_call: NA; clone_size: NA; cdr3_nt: TGTGCCAGCAGTTACTCGGGCAGGGATAATGAAAAACTGTTTTTT; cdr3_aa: CASSYSGRDNEKLFF
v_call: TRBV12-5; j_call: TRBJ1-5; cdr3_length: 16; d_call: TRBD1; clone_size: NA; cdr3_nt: TGTGCTAGTGGTCCTTCCGGGACAGGGAGCAATCAGCCCCAGCATTTT; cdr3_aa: CASGPSGTGSNQPQHF
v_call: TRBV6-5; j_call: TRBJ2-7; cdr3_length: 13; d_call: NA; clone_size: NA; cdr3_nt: TGTGCCGGAAACAGGGTGGGGACCTACGAGCAGTACTTC; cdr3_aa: CAGNRVGTYEQYF
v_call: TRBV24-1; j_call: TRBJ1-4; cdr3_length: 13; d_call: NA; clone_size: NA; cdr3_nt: TGTGCCACCAGTGATGGGCCCAATGAAAAACTGTTTTTT; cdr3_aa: CATSDGPNEKLFF
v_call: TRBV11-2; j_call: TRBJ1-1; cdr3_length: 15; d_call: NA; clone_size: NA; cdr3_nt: TGTGCCAGCAGCTCTGGGGGGGCAATGAACACTGAAGCTTTCTTT; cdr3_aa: CASSSGGAMNTEAFF
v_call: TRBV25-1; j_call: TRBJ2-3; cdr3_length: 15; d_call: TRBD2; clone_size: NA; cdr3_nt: TGTGCCAGCTCCAGACTAGCGGGGGGCACAGATACGCAGTATTTT; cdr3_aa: CASSRLAGGTDTQYF
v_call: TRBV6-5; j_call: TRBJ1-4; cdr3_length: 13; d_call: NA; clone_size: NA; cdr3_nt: TGTGCCGTCCGGTTAGGAGCTAATGAAAAACTGTTTTTT; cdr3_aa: CAVRLGANEKLFF
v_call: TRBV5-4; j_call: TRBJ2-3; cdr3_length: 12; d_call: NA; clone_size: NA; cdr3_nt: TGTGCCAGCAGGGACTACCGAGATACGCAGTATTTT; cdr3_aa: CASRDYRDTQYF
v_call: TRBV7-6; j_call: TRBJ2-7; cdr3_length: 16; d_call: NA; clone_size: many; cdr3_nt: TGTGCCAGCAGCTCTGCCCAGGCGGGGGCCTCCTACGAGCAGTACTTC; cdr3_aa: CASSSAQAGASYEQYF
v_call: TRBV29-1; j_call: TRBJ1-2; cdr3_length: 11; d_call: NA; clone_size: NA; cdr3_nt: TGCAGCGTTGAGGCGGTCTATGGCTACACCTTC; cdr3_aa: CSVEAVYGYTF
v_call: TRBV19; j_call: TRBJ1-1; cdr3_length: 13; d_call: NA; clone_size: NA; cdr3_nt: TGTGCCAGTAGTATAGCAACAACCACTGAAGCTTTCTTT; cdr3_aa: CASSIATTTEAFF
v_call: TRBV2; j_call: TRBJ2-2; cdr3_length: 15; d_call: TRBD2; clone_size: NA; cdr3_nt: TGTGCCAGCAACCCTTATGGGAGGGGCGGCGGGGAGCTGTTTTTT; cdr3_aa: CASNPYGRGGGELFF
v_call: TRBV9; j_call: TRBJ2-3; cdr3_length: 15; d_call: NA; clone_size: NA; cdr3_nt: TGTGCCAGCAGCTCCCGAAGAGGTGACACAGATACGCAGTATTTT; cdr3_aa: CASSSRRGDTDTQYF
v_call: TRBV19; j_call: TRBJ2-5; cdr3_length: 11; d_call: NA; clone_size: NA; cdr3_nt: TGTGCCAGTAGTTTCGGGGAAGCCCAGTACTTC; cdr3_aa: CASSFGEAQYF
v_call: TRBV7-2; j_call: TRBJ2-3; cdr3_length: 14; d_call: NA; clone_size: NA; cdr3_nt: TGTGCCAGCAGCAGCACTACATACACAGATACGCAGTATTTT; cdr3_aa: CASSSTTYTDTQYF
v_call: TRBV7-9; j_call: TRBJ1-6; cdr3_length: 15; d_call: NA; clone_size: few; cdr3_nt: TGTGCCAGCAGCCCGCGCGACAGAAATAATTCACCCCTCCACTTT; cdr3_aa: CASSPRDRNNSPLHF
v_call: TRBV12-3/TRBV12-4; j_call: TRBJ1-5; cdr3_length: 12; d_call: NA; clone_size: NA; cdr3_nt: TGTGCCAGCAGGGGCTTCAATCAGCCCCAGCATTTT; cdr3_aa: CASRGFNQPQHF
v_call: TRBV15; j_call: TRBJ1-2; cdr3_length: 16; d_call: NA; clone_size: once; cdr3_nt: TGTGCCACCAGCAGAGAAAACCTTGGGGGGGAATACGGCTACACCTTC; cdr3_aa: CATSRENLGGEYGYTF
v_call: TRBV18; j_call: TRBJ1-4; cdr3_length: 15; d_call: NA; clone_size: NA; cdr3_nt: TGTGCCAGCTCACCACCCAGGGCAACTAATGAAAAACTGTTTTTT; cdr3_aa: CASSPPRATNEKLFF
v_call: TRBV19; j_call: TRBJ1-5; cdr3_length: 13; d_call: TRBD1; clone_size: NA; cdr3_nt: TGTGCCAGTAAGGGCCAGGGGGGTCAGCCCCAGCATTTT; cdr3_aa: CASKGQGGQPQHF
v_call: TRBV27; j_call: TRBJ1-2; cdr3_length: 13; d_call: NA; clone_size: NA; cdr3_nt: TGTGCCAGCAGTTTAAGAGATGACTATGGCTACACCTTC; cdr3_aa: CASSLRDDYGYTF
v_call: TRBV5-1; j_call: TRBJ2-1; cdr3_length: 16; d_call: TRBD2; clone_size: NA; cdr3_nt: TGCGCCAGCAGCACCTGGGGGACTAGCGGGTTCAATGAGCAGTTCTTC; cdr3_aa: CASSTWGTSGFNEQFF